The 3 T cell receptor beta chains presented below share a single source sample, sequenced in a study of T cell clonotyping in hematopoietic cell transplantation. Repertoires were generated with immunoSEQ multiplex PCR, while TCRdb's copy carries only in-frame clones and drops some. This sample carries around 14,000 clones, 90% to 95% of them seen once, and the ten largest clones take under 5.5%. The source material was PBMCs, sampled 30 days after allogeneic stem cell transplant. All receptors derive from a male patient between 60 and 69 years old who had an allogeneic stem cell transplant from an unrelated donor, so the T cells may come from the graft donor. Some clones in this sample may be carry-over from other donors' samples.

This chain links TRBV29-1 with TRBJ1-2, with D possibly TRBD1 on 5 matching bases. CDR1 and CDR2 (germline): SQVTM, ANQGSEA. The V and J ends lost 6 bases and 4 bases respectively, with 12 bases between them. The CDR3 length is 12 residues. This CDR3 is CSVETVSYGYTF. CDR3 sequence (DNA): TGCAGCGTGGAGACAGTCTCCTATGGCTACACCTTC.

The chain is built from TRBV7-9 and TRBJ2-2; D is ambiguous. The CDR3 is made up of 14 amino acids. Between the trimmed V and J ends, which lost 4 bases and 1 base, there was a span of 7 bases. Germline lookup yields CDR1 SEHNR and CDR2 FQNEAQ (reference sequence). The CDR3 DNA is TGTGCCAGCAGCTCGACACTGAACACCGGGGAGCTGTTTTTT. This codes for CASSSTLNTGELFF. Drawing the rest from reference TRBV7-9 and TRBJ2-2, the complete variable domain is DTGVSQNPRHKITKRGQNVTFRCDPISEHNRLYWYRQTLGQGPEFLTYFQNEAQLEKSRLLSDRFSAERPKGSFSTLEIQRTEQGDSAMYLCASSSTLNTGELFFGEGSRLTVL.

V usage is TRBV4-2 and J usage is TRBJ2-5; D is undetermined. Trimming removed 1 base from V and 2 bases from J, with 11 bases in between. This CDR3 is built from 15 residues. CDR1 is LGHNA, CDR2 YNFKEQ, per germline. As DNA, the CDR3 is TGTGCCAGCAGCCAAGCGGTGGGGATACAAGAGACCCAGTACTTC. Translating it yields CASSQAVGIQETQYF.